The 8 T cell receptor beta chains below all came from one sample that was sequenced in a study of T cell responses to AZD1222 COVID-19 vaccine. Using immunoSEQ multiplex PCR, the repertoire was profiled, and TCRdb retains in-frame clones only, with some absent. The table shows around 95,000 clones, with about 89% occurring only once. Sequences were derived from peripheral blood, sampled on day 0 of MenACWY control vaccination. These TCRs come from an adult in good health.

The V gene is TRBV12-3 or TRBV12-4, the J gene TRBJ2-5; D is undetermined. V was trimmed by 2 bases and J by 5 bases, leaving 9 bases between them. The CDR3 is 13 residues long. This CDR3 is CASSLITGETQYF. CDR3 coding DNA: TGTGCCAGCAGTTTAATAACTGGGGAGACCCAGTACTTC.

The V and J genes are TRBV28 and TRBJ2-7; 10 bases are shared with TRBD2. J was trimmed by 4 bases and V by 6 bases; bases with no gene match: 12. Germline CDR1 reads MDHEN; CDR2 reads SYDVKM. This CDR3 is built from 16 residues. The DNA for the CDR3 is TGTGCCAGCAGCCCCCTTGAAGCGGGGGGGAAATACGAGCAGTACTTC. Its protein is CASSPLEAGGKYEQYF.

This sequence joins TRBV6-2 or TRBV6-3 and TRBJ1-5, with a tentative D call TRBD1 (6 bases). The CDR3 has 14 residues. Germline CDR1 reads MNHEY; CDR2 reads SVGEGT. Trimming removed 5 bases from V and 4 bases from J, with 12 bases in between. The DNA of the CDR3 is TGTGCCAGCAGTAGGGGGGCCCCGAATCAGCCCCAGCATTTT. It translates to CASSRGAPNQPQHF.

The CDR3 protein is CASSSSGGPTDTQYF. CDR3 in DNA: TGTGCCAGCAGCTCTAGCGGGGGTCCTACGGATACGCAGTATTTT. The V and J genes are TRBV28 and TRBJ2-3; 10 bases agree with TRBD2. The CDR3 spans 15 residues. V trimming: 6 bases; J trimming: 6 bases; junction bases outside the gene matches: 9. Germline values: CDR1 MDHEN, CDR2 SYDVKM.

The chain combines TRBV19 with TRBJ1-6; possibly TRBD1 for D (6 bases). CDR1 LNHDA and CDR2 SQIVND come from the germline V gene (reference sequence). Trimming removed 4 bases from V and 8 bases from J, with 12 bases in between. CDR3 size: 14 residues. The CDR3 loop reads CASSNRDGDSPLHF. In nucleotides, the CDR3 is TGTGCCAGTAGTAACAGGGATGGCGATTCACCCCTCCACTTT.

The chain recombines TRBV4-1 with TRBJ1-1; 7 nucleotides align to TRBD1. The J segment lost 1 base and the V segment lost 2 bases, leaving 1 base of the junction unmatched. The CDR3 extends over 14 amino acids. Germline V gene sequence: CDR1 MGHRA, CDR2 YSYEKL. CDR3 residues: CASSQRQGNTEAFF. In nucleotides, the CDR3 is TGCGCCAGCAGCCAAAGACAGGGGAACACTGAAGCTTTCTTT.

CDR3 sequence reads: CASSPSYGVGQGAGEAFF. Written as DNA, the CDR3 is TGTGCCAGTAGTCCGTCCTATGGGGTTGGACAGGGGGCGGGTGAAGCTTTCTTT. The chain combines TRBV19 with TRBJ1-1, with TRBD1 matching 11 bases. V shed 5 bases and J 7 bases; nucleotides not matched to a gene: 18. Germline loops: CDR1 LNHDA, CDR2 SQIVND (reference sequence). This CDR3 spans 18 amino acids.

The J gene is TRBJ1-6, the V gene TRBV28; D possibly corresponds to TRBD1 (5 bases). Germline CDR1 and CDR2: MDHEN and SYDVKM. This CDR3 is built from 13 residues. V lost 8 bases and J 6 bases, leaving 11 bases between the germline ends. DNA for the CDR3: TGTGCCAGCTCAGACAGCCGTAATTCACCCCTCCACTTT. It codes for CASSDSRNSPLHF.